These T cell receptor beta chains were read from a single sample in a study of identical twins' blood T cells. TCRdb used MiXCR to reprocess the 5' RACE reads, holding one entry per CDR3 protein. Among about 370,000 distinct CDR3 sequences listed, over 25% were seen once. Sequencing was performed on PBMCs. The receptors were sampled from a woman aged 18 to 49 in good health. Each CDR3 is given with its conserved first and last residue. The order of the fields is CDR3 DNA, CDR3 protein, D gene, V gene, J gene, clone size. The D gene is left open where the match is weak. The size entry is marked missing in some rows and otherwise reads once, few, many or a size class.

CDR3 DNA: TGTGCCAGCAGCGCCATCCCCTCGACCGGGGAGCTGTTTTTT
CDR3 protein: CASSAIPSTGELFF
D gene: NA
V gene: TRBV5-6
J gene: TRBJ2-2
clone size: few

CDR3 DNA: TGTGCCACTGGGACTAGCGGGAGTGAAGAGCAGTTCTTC
CDR3 protein: CATGTSGSEEQFF
D gene: TRBD2
V gene: TRBV10-3
J gene: TRBJ2-1
clone size: NA

CDR3 DNA: TGTGCCAGCAGGCTGATGACCGGGGAGCTGTTTTTT
CDR3 protein: CASRLMTGELFF
D gene: NA
V gene: TRBV6-1
J gene: TRBJ2-2
clone size: many

CDR3 DNA: TGCGCCAGCAGCCAAGGAATTAGACAGGACGACTATGGCTACACCTTC
CDR3 protein: CASSQGIRQDDYGYTF
D gene: NA
V gene: TRBV4-3
J gene: TRBJ1-2
clone size: few

CDR3 DNA: TGCAGCGCGGTACGACAGGGTAACGGCGAGCAGTACTTC
CDR3 protein: CSAVRQGNGEQYF
D gene: TRBD1
V gene: TRBV29-1
J gene: TRBJ2-7
clone size: NA

CDR3 DNA: TGTGCCAGCAGCGCTGGACGGATTTATCAGCCCCAGCATTTT
CDR3 protein: CASSAGRIYQPQHF
D gene: NA
V gene: TRBV9
J gene: TRBJ1-5
clone size: few

CDR3 DNA: TGCAGTGCTAGACCCGGGACGAACCGGAATGAGCAGTTCTTC
CDR3 protein: CSARPGTNRNEQFF
D gene: NA
V gene: TRBV20-1
J gene: TRBJ2-1
clone size: once

CDR3 DNA: TGCGCCAGCAGCCGGAAACCTGAGGAGTTGCGCACCATATATTTT
CDR3 protein: CASSRKPEELRTIYF
D gene: NA
V gene: TRBV5-1
J gene: TRBJ1-3
clone size: NA

CDR3 DNA: TGCGCCAGCAGCTTGGGACCCGAAGGCAATCAGCCCCAGCATTTT
CDR3 protein: CASSLGPEGNQPQHF
D gene: NA
V gene: TRBV5-1
J gene: TRBJ1-5
clone size: NA

CDR3 DNA: TGTGCCAGCAGCGTATCGGGTTCAACTATGGAAGCTTTCTTT
CDR3 protein: CASSVSGSTMEAFF
D gene: NA
V gene: TRBV9
J gene: TRBJ1-1
clone size: NA

CDR3 DNA: TGTGCCAGCAGCCAAGAGGGGCCCCTAGCGGAATCCTACGAGCAGTACTTC
CDR3 protein: CASSQEGPLAESYEQYF
D gene: TRBD2
V gene: TRBV14
J gene: TRBJ2-7
clone size: few

CDR3 DNA: TGCGCCAGCAGCTTGGGTCCAGGACAGGGTAATGAAAAACTGTTTTTT
CDR3 protein: CASSLGPGQGNEKLFF
D gene: TRBD1
V gene: TRBV5-1
J gene: TRBJ1-4
clone size: few

CDR3 DNA: TGTGCCACCAGTGATTCGGCCTCCTACACCGGGGAGCTGTTTTTT
CDR3 protein: CATSDSASYTGELFF
D gene: NA
V gene: TRBV24-1
J gene: TRBJ2-2
clone size: many

CDR3 DNA: TGCGCCAGCACCTTCTCCGGGACTAGTGTCAATGAGCAGTTCTTC
CDR3 protein: CASTFSGTSVNEQFF
D gene: TRBD2
V gene: TRBV5-1
J gene: TRBJ2-1
clone size: few

CDR3 DNA: TGTGCCATAAGCTTGAGCTCCTACAATGAGCAGTTCTTC
CDR3 protein: CAISLSSYNEQFF
D gene: NA
V gene: TRBV10-3
J gene: TRBJ2-1
clone size: NA

CDR3 DNA: TGTGCCAGCAGTTTCCCGCGGGAGGGCCACGGGGAGCTGTTTTTT
CDR3 protein: CASSFPREGHGELFF
D gene: TRBD2
V gene: TRBV12-3/TRBV12-4
J gene: TRBJ2-2
clone size: few

CDR3 DNA: TGCAGCGTTGCTACTACTGAAGCTTTCTTT
CDR3 protein: CSVATTEAFF
D gene: NA
V gene: TRBV29-1
J gene: TRBJ1-1
clone size: few

CDR3 DNA: TGCAGCGTTGTTCCCGCCTCCGGGAGTGGCTACACCTTC
CDR3 protein: CSVVPASGSGYTF
D gene: NA
V gene: TRBV29-1
J gene: TRBJ1-2
clone size: NA

CDR3 DNA: TGTGCCAGCAGCCAAGACCCAACTACGGTCTATGGCTACACCTTC
CDR3 protein: CASSQDPTTVYGYTF
D gene: NA
V gene: TRBV14
J gene: TRBJ1-2
clone size: NA

CDR3 DNA: TGCAGTGCTAGAGATTTACGCACCAATCAGCCCCAGCATTTT
CDR3 protein: CSARDLRTNQPQHF
D gene: NA
V gene: TRBV20-1
J gene: TRBJ1-5
clone size: few

CDR3 DNA: TGTGCCAGCAGCAGTAGCGGGGGCACCTCCTACAATGAGCAGTTCTTC
CDR3 protein: CASSSSGGTSYNEQFF
D gene: TRBD2
V gene: TRBV9
J gene: TRBJ2-1
clone size: few

CDR3 DNA: TGCAGTGCTAAAGAGGACATGAACACTGAAGCTTTCTTT
CDR3 protein: CSAKEDMNTEAFF
D gene: NA
V gene: TRBV20-1
J gene: TRBJ1-1
clone size: NA

CDR3 DNA: TGCGCCAGCAGGGACGGGGGGTGGGATGAGCAGTTCTTC
CDR3 protein: CASRDGGWDEQFF
D gene: TRBD2
V gene: TRBV10-2
J gene: TRBJ2-1
clone size: few

CDR3 DNA: TGTGCCAGCAGCTTAGTCGAACGGGGCACTGAAGCTTTCTTT
CDR3 protein: CASSLVERGTEAFF
D gene: NA
V gene: TRBV7-9
J gene: TRBJ1-1
clone size: NA

CDR3 DNA: TGTGCCAGCAGCCACTTAACCCCGACAGGGGCCTTTGGCTACACCTTC
CDR3 protein: CASSHLTPTGAFGYTF
D gene: TRBD1
V gene: TRBV14
J gene: TRBJ1-2
clone size: NA

CDR3 DNA: TGCAGCGTTGAAGATCGGGCGACAGGGTCGGCTTTCTTT
CDR3 protein: CSVEDRATGSAFF
D gene: TRBD1
V gene: TRBV29-1
J gene: TRBJ1-1
clone size: few

CDR3 DNA: TGTGCCAGCAGCTTAGGCACAGGGGTACAGACCCAGTACTTC
CDR3 protein: CASSLGTGVQTQYF
D gene: TRBD1
V gene: TRBV7-9
J gene: TRBJ2-5
clone size: few

CDR3 DNA: TGTGCCAGCAGTTTGGGCCTTGAGGACCACATCTTC
CDR3 protein: CASSLGLEDHIF
D gene: NA
V gene: TRBV11-3
J gene: TRBJ2-1
clone size: NA

CDR3 DNA: TGCGCCAGCAGCTTGTCGCTGACAGGGATGAACACTGAAGCTTTATTT
CDR3 protein: CASSLSLTGMNTEALF
D gene: TRBD1
V gene: TRBV5-1
J gene: TRBJ1-1
clone size: NA

CDR3 DNA: TGTGCCAGCAGCTTCGGGCATATGAACACTGAAGCTTTCTTT
CDR3 protein: CASSFGHMNTEAFF
D gene: NA
V gene: TRBV7-2
J gene: TRBJ1-1
clone size: many

CDR3 DNA: TGTGCCAGCAGTTACTCACTCGGGCAGGGGAACAATTCACCCCTCCACTTT
CDR3 protein: CASSYSLGQGNNSPLHF
D gene: NA
V gene: TRBV6-5
J gene: TRBJ1-6
clone size: few

CDR3 DNA: TGTGCCAGCAGCTTTGCCGGGGGAGAAGCTTTCTTT
CDR3 protein: CASSFAGGEAFF
D gene: NA
V gene: TRBV7-2
J gene: TRBJ1-1
clone size: NA

CDR3 DNA: TGCGCCAGCAGCCGGCAGGGGGAGACTGAAGCTTTCTTT
CDR3 protein: CASSRQGETEAFF
D gene: TRBD1
V gene: TRBV5-1
J gene: TRBJ1-1
clone size: few

CDR3 DNA: TGTGCCAGCAGTGAGAGTAATTTAGGCGAGCAGTACTTC
CDR3 protein: CASSESNLGEQYF
D gene: NA
V gene: TRBV2
J gene: TRBJ2-7
clone size: NA

CDR3 DNA: TGTGCCAGCTCACCATACGTGACATCCTTTGAGGAGCTGTTTTTT
CDR3 protein: CASSPYVTSFEELFF
D gene: NA
V gene: TRBV18
J gene: TRBJ2-2
clone size: NA

CDR3 DNA: TGTGCCAGCAGCTTAGCGCAGGTCAAGACTGAAGCTTTCTTT
CDR3 protein: CASSLAQVKTEAFF
D gene: NA
V gene: TRBV7-9
J gene: TRBJ1-1
clone size: few

CDR3 DNA: TGTGCCAGCAGTCGCCCAGGACAGGGGGATGATGGCTACACCTTC
CDR3 protein: CASSRPGQGDDGYTF
D gene: TRBD1
V gene: TRBV6-2/TRBV6-3
J gene: TRBJ1-2
clone size: NA

CDR3 DNA: TGCGCCAGCAGCTTGGTCCAGGACATTGAAGCTTTCTTT
CDR3 protein: CASSLVQDIEAFF
D gene: NA
V gene: TRBV5-1
J gene: TRBJ1-1
clone size: NA

CDR3 DNA: TGTGCCAGTAGTACGGACAGGGTGGGTCCTGAAGCTTTCTTT
CDR3 protein: CASSTDRVGPEAFF
D gene: TRBD1
V gene: TRBV19
J gene: TRBJ1-1
clone size: few

CDR3 DNA: TGCGCCAGCAGCCAAGTCGGACAGGGGGCTGGAAACACCATATATTTT
CDR3 protein: CASSQVGQGAGNTIYF
D gene: TRBD1
V gene: TRBV4-1
J gene: TRBJ1-3
clone size: few

CDR3 DNA: TGCAGCGTTGACCCTAACTATGGCTACACCTTC
CDR3 protein: CSVDPNYGYTF
D gene: NA
V gene: TRBV29-1
J gene: TRBJ1-2
clone size: NA

CDR3 DNA: TGTGCCAGCAGTAGTTACTCTGGAAACACCATATATTTT
CDR3 protein: CASSSYSGNTIYF
D gene: NA
V gene: TRBV12-3/TRBV12-4
J gene: TRBJ1-3
clone size: many

CDR3 DNA: TGCAGTGCTAGGAAAGCAGGTCGGGTTTTGTCAGATACGCAGTATTTT
CDR3 protein: CSARKAGRVLSDTQYF
D gene: NA
V gene: TRBV20-1
J gene: TRBJ2-3
clone size: few

CDR3 DNA: TGTGCCAGCTCACCGGCGCAGGGAGTAGTGAACACTGAAGCTTTCTTT
CDR3 protein: CASSPAQGVVNTEAFF
D gene: NA
V gene: TRBV18
J gene: TRBJ1-1
clone size: many